A single sample is the source of the 16 T cell receptor beta chains below, sequenced in a study of blood T cell repertoires in COVID-19. Only in-frame clones appear in the TCRdb table, and some are missing; sequencing was by immunoSEQ multiplex PCR. Found here are nearly 250,000 clones, about 90% of them singletons; the top ten hold 0.85% to 0.95%. Material for sequencing was PBMCs or T cells enriched from blood (not recorded which). The receptors stem from a man aged 45-60 years who had been exposed to COVID-19.

V is TRBV7-3 and J is TRBJ2-2; D call uncertain. Trimming removed 2 bases at V and 1 base at J, with 8 bases between. The CDR3 extends over 15 amino acids. Germline CDR1 and CDR2: SGHTA and FQGTGA. CDR3 sequence: CASSLGLQNTGELFF. As DNA, the CDR3 is TGTGCCAGCAGCTTAGGGCTGCAGAACACCGGGGAGCTGTTTTTT.

The sample holds one count of this clone. The chain employs TRBV19 and TRBJ1-1; D unresolved. The CDR3 runs to 14 residues. Trimming left V 5 bases short and J 2 bases short, with 12 bases between. Per germline, CDR1 LNHDA and CDR2 SQIVND (reference sequence). The CDR3 DNA follows: TGTGCCAGTAGTTCACAGCCTTTTAACACTGAAGCTTTCTTT. As protein: CASSSQPFNTEAFF.

This rearrangement joins TRBV5-4 to TRBJ2-5; no clear D. The germline V gene encodes CDR1 SGHNT and CDR2 YYREEE (reference sequence). V was cut by 2 bases and J by 5 bases, with 16 bases left in between. This CDR3 spans 15 amino acids. CDR3 nucleotide sequence: TGTGCCAGCAGCTTAGCCTCATTGTCGAGGGAGACCCAGTACTTC. Protein sequence: CASSLASLSRETQYF. The variable domain in full, with the rest retrieved from reference TRBV5-4 and TRBJ2-5, is ETGVTQSPTHLIKTRGQQVTLRCSSQSGHNTVSWYQQALGQGPQFIFQYYREEENGRGNFPPRFSGLQFPNYSSELNVNALELDDSALYLCASSLASLSRETQYFGPGTRLLVL.

The chain uses TRBV2 and TRBJ1-1, with D maybe TRBD1 (5 bases). CDR3 length: 14 residues. CDR1 SNHLY and CDR2 FYNNEI come from the germline V gene. Between the trimmed V and J ends, which lost 8 bases and 4 bases, there was a span of 17 bases. The CDR3 DNA reads TGTGCCAGCGGGGATCATGGGGGAGGCACTGAAGCTTTCTTT. Translating gives CASGDHGGGTEAFF.

V gene TRBV5-4 combines with J gene TRBJ2-5, with 11 positions matching TRBD2. The CDR3 is 15 residues long. The V and J ends lost 0 bases and 5 bases, in that order; junction bases with no gene match: 3. From germline, CDR1 is SGHNT and CDR2 YYREEE (reference sequence). CDR3 protein: CASSLGTSGLETQYF. The CDR3 DNA follows: TGTGCCAGCAGCTTGGGGACTAGCGGGTTGGAGACCCAGTACTTC.

The chain uses TRBV7-8 and TRBJ2-1; 14 bases are shared with TRBD2. This CDR3 has 14 amino acids. CDR1 and CDR2 from the germline V gene are SGHVS and FQNEAQ. J gave up 10 bases and V 5 bases, and 4 bases lay outside the gene matches. The CDR3 DNA sequence: TGTGCCAGCAGCCTGGGACTAGCGGGAGTAGAGCAGTTCTTC. As protein: CASSLGLAGVEQFF.

This chain links TRBV18 with TRBJ1-1, with unresolved D. The CDR3 consists of 16 residues. Germline V gene sequence: CDR1 KGHSH, CDR2 LQKENI. Trimming cost V 3 bases and J 2 bases, with 16 bases left between them. CDR3 sequence: CASSPNTGSDNTEAFF. In nucleotides, the CDR3 is TGTGCCAGCTCACCGAATACGGGGTCCGATAACACTGAAGCTTTCTTT.

The J gene is TRBJ1-2, the V gene TRBV2; maybe TRBD1 (6 bases). The V end was cut by 1 base, the J end by 2 bases, with 14 bases between. The CDR3 extends over 16 amino acids. The germline V gene has CDR1 SNHLY and CDR2 FYNNEI. Here the CDR3 reads CASSEGFRTANYGYTF. CDR3 bases: TGTGCCAGCAGTGAAGGGTTCCGGACAGCGAACTATGGCTACACCTTC.

V and J are TRBV6-5 and TRBJ2-3; D is unclear. Between the trimmed V and J ends, which lost 11 bases and 1 base, there was a span of 13 bases. This CDR3 contains 13 residues. CDR1 and CDR2 (germline): MNHEY, SVGAGI. CDR3 DNA sequence: TGTGCCGCCGTTGCCCCGGGCACAGATACGCAGTATTTT. This codes for CAAVAPGTDTQYF.

CDR3 protein: CASSVTGQGGTEEAFF. The DNA of the CDR3 is TGCGCCAGCAGCGTAACCGGACAGGGGGGGACCGAAGAAGCTTTCTTT. The V gene is TRBV5-1, the J gene TRBJ1-1; 10 positions match TRBD1. Germline loops: CDR1 SGHRS, CDR2 YFSETQ. The length of the CDR3 is 16 residues. V was pared by 4 bases and J by 8 bases, with 14 bases of the junction left unmatched.

The chain carries TRBV2 and TRBJ1-1, with 7 bases matching TRBD1. The CDR3 loop spans 14 amino acids. Germline CDR1 SNHLY, CDR2 FYNNEI. V gave up 7 bases and J gave up 3 bases; unmatched junction bases: 8. The DNA of the CDR3 is TGTGCCAGCACCCGACAGGGCGGGGACACTGAAGCTTTCTTT. It codes for CASTRQGGDTEAFF.

This clone was counted ten times or more. The chain uses TRBV28 and TRBJ1-4; D gene uncertain. The CDR3 consists of 12 residues. Germline assignment: CDR1 MDHEN and CDR2 SYDVKM. V dropped 5 bases and J dropped 11 bases, with 12 bases sitting between them. Here the CDR3 reads CASSPPRGKLFF. The CDR3 DNA sequence: TGTGCCAGCAGTCCGCCGAGAGGGAAACTGTTTTTT.

This sequence joins TRBV28 and TRBJ2-1, with 8 positions matching TRBD1. Germline V gene lookup returns CDR1 MDHEN and CDR2 SYDVKM. Trimming removed 5 bases from V and 14 bases from J; junction bases left unmatched: 17. This CDR3 has 15 residues. The DNA of the CDR3 is TGTGCCAGCAGTCCTCCGGACAGGGCCGGGATGGATGAGTTCTTC. It codes for CASSPPDRAGMDEFF. The full variable domain, its missing parts supplied by reference TRBV28 and TRBJ2-1, is DVKVTQSSRYLVKRTGEKVFLECVQDMDHENMFWYRQDPGLGLRLIYFSYDVKMKEKGDIPEGYSVSREKKERFSLILESASTNQTSMYLCASSPPDRAGMDEFFGPGTRLTVL.

The rearrangement links TRBV29-1 to TRBJ2-1, with TRBD2 identical over 11 bases. The CDR3 totals 15 residues. The germline V gene encodes CDR1 SQVTM and CDR2 ANQGSEA. J gave up 0 bases and V 5 bases, and 3 bases lay outside the gene matches. The CDR3 loop is CSVMGLADSYNEQFF. The DNA of the CDR3 is TGCAGCGTTATGGGACTAGCGGACTCCTACAATGAGCAGTTCTTC.

This rearrangement joins TRBV29-1 to TRBJ1-2, with a weak D call TRBD1 (5 bases). The CDR3 has 13 residues. Trimming took off 7 bases at V and 1 base at J, with 13 bases between the two ends. Germline V gives CDR1 SQVTM, CDR2 ANQGSEA. This CDR3 is CSAPDTDNYGYTF. DNA of the CDR3: TGCAGCGCTCCGGACACGGATAACTATGGCTACACCTTC.

The chain has TRBV23-1 and TRBJ2-6, with D possibly matching TRBD1 (6 bases). TRBV23-1 qualifies as an ORF whose function is uncertain. CDR3 length: 19 residues. Trimming took 0 bases from V and 0 from J, leaving 15 bases between them. The CDR3 DNA sequence: TGCGCCAGCAGTCAATCGGGGGCGGTCAGCGCCTCTGGGGCCAACGTCCTGACTTTC. This gives the protein CASSQSGAVSASGANVLTF.